This TCR beta chain was identified in a study of blood T cell repertoires in COVID-19. Across the whole study: From T cells, B-cell-depleted T cells, or PBMCs came the material, which was cDNA or gDNA.

As originally analysed: By means of reference gene primer amplification, nucleated cell counts were estimated. TCRdb's table, derived via immunoSEQ multiplex PCR, lists solely in-frame clones and lacks some. That table supplies the V and J calls and clone size; D and trimming were determined from the DNA. The sample lists approximately 210,000 clones, 88% occurring once. Trimming removed 3 bases at V and 3 bases at J, with 12 bases between. Germline CDR1 and CDR2: MDHEN and SYDVKM. There are 15 residues in the CDR3. The source is a man between 18 and 29 years old with active or convalescent COVID-19. The rearrangement joins TRBV28 to TRBJ1-5; D remains unclear. Sequencing was done on a sample of peripheral blood. CDR3: CASSFFGRINQPQHF. CDR3 sequence (DNA): TGTGCCAGCAGTTTCTTCGGCAGGATCAATCAGCCCCAGCATTTT.